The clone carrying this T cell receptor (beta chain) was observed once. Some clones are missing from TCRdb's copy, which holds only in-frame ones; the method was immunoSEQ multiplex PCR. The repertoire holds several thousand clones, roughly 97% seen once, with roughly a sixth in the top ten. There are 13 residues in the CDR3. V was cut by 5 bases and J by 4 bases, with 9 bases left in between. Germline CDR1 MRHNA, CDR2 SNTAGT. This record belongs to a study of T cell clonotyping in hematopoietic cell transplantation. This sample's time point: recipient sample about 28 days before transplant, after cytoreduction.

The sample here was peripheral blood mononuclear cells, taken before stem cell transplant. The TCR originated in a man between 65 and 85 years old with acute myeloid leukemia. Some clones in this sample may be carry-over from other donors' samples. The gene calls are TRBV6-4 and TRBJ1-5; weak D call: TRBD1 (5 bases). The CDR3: CASSLTVNQPQHF. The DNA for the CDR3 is TGTGCCAGCAGTTTGACAGTAAATCAGCCCCAGCATTTT.